The 26 T cell receptor beta chains presented below share a single source sample, sequenced in a study of cytomegalovirus exposure and HLA in healthy donors. The PCR employed 60 Vbeta primers together with 13 Jbeta primers. Only in-frame clones appear in the TCRdb table, and some are missing; sequencing was by immunoSEQ multiplex PCR. Of 99,000 or so clones detected, 70% to 85% appear once; the ten largest clones hold over 4.5%. The sequenced sample consisted of PBMCs. These receptors were taken from a woman between 18 and 30 years old in good health and CMV-seropositive.

V usage is TRBV6-6 and J usage is TRBJ1-1, with TRBD1 matching over 7 bases. Looked up from germline, CDR1 is MNHNY and CDR2 is SVGAGI (reference sequence). Trimming cost V 7 bases and J 7 bases; bases outside gene matches: 15. This CDR3 has 15 residues. In DNA form, the CDR3 reads TGTGCCAGCAACGAACCCTCTAAAGGGACAGTTGAAGCTTTCTTT. It encodes CASNEPSKGTVEAFF.

CDR3 in amino acids: CASSLQGARDTEAFF. The CDR3 nucleotides are TGTGCCAGCAGTTTACAGGGGGCGCGTGACACTGAAGCTTTCTTT. The gene calls are TRBV6-4 and TRBJ1-1; 9 bases match TRBD1. CDR1 is MRHNA, CDR2 SNTAGT, per germline. The CDR3 totals 15 residues. With 5 bases clipped from V and 3 bases from J, the junction kept 7 bases outside the gene matches.

V gene TRBV2 combines with J gene TRBJ2-1; 7 nucleotides line up with TRBD1. The germline V gene encodes CDR1 SNHLY and CDR2 FYNNEI. This CDR3 has 15 residues. V was clipped by 8 bases and J by 0 bases; unmatched bases: 7. As DNA, the CDR3 is TGTGCCAGCGGGGACAGCCCGAGCTCCTACAATGAGCAGTTCTTC. Its protein product is CASGDSPSSYNEQFF.

The table lists this clone with a count of one. The chain is built from TRBV4-1 and TRBJ2-7; D is uncertain. The CDR3 is 16 amino acids. The germline V gene has CDR1 MGHRA and CDR2 YSYEKL. Trimming took off 0 bases at V and 0 bases at J, with 12 bases between the two ends. CDR3 bases: TGCGCCAGCAGCCAAGATTACAGCCAGACCTCCTACGAGCAGTACTTC. This gives the protein CASSQDYSQTSYEQYF.

The rearrangement links TRBV30 to TRBJ2-1; 9 bases are a match to TRBD2. Unmatched junction bases numbered 5, after V lost 4 bases and J lost 4 bases. Germline V lookup: CDR1 GTSNPN, CDR2 SVGIG (reference sequence). CDR3 length: 14 amino acids. The CDR3 protein is CAWMTTSGYNEQFF. In DNA form, the CDR3 reads TGTGCCTGGATGACGACTAGCGGTTACAATGAGCAGTTCTTC.

The gene calls are TRBV11-3 and TRBJ2-5, with TRBD1 identical over 8 bases. The length of the CDR3 is 14 residues. CDR1 is SGHNT, CDR2 YENEEA, per germline. V was pared by 1 base and J by 2 bases, with 0 bases of the junction left unmatched. CDR3 bases: TGTGCCAGCAGCTTAGGACAGGGGCAAGAGACCCAGTACTTC. The encoded protein is CASSLGQGQETQYF.

The chain combines TRBV9 with TRBJ2-2; D is unresolved. The V end was cut by 0 bases, the J end by 4 bases, with 10 bases between. Germline CDR1 SGDLS, CDR2 YYNGEE. CDR3 size: 15 residues. The CDR3 loop reads CASSVGASITGELFF. CDR3 DNA: TGTGCCAGCAGCGTAGGGGCGTCGATCACCGGGGAGCTGTTTTTT.

The rearrangement uses TRBV18 and TRBJ2-1, with 7 bases that match TRBD2. The CDR3 spans 16 residues. Per the germline V gene, CDR1 is KGHSH and CDR2 is LQKENI. The ends lost 5 bases at V and 1 base at J; junction bases unmatched: 8. The CDR3 DNA is TGTGCCAGCTCAGATGGACTAGGGCCATCCTACAATGAGCAGTTCTTC. It encodes CASSDGLGPSYNEQFF.

The rearrangement uses TRBV30 and TRBJ1-5; D is ambiguous. V was trimmed by 0 bases and J by 9 bases, leaving 12 bases between them. Germline CDR1 is GTSNPN and CDR2 is SVGIG (reference sequence). The CDR3 spans 13 residues. CDR3 region: CAWSVPGIGPQHF. CDR3 coding DNA: TGTGCCTGGAGTGTCCCGGGGATTGGGCCCCAGCATTTT.

Concerning this clone: The germline gene is not matched at one end of the junction; a read error may be the cause. The rearrangement joins TRBV5-1 to TRBJ2-1; D is unresolved. The V gene's germline CDR1 is SGHRS and CDR2 YFSETQ. The CDR3 totals 16 residues. The CDR3 coding sequence is TGCGCCAGCAGCTTGGACTGGTATAGCTCCTACAAGGAGCAGTTCTTC. Encoded protein: CASSLDWYSSYKEQFF.

The rearrangement joins TRBV27 to TRBJ2-7; maybe TRBD1 (5 bases). Trimming cost V 6 bases and J 7 bases, with 13 bases left between them. The CDR3 spans 12 residues. Germline V gene data show CDR1 as MNHEY and CDR2 as SMNVEV (reference sequence). Here the CDR3 reads CASSYQGGEQYF. The CDR3 nucleotides read TGTGCCAGCAGCTATCAGGGTGGGGAGCAGTACTTC.

This clone occurred a few times. V and J are TRBV7-9 and TRBJ1-3; D call uncertain. The CDR3 covers 15 residues. In germline, CDR1 is SEHNR, CDR2 FQNEAQ (reference sequence). Trimming removed 2 bases from V and 8 bases from J, with 16 bases in between. The chain's CDR3 is CASSLLRQLDDTIYF. The CDR3 nucleotides are TGTGCCAGCAGCTTATTGAGGCAGTTGGATGACACCATATATTTT.

The chain has TRBV6-1 and TRBJ2-2; possible D gene TRBD1, 6 bases. From germline, CDR1 is MNHNS and CDR2 SASEGT. Trimming left V 8 bases short and J 4 bases short, with 14 bases between. The CDR3 contains 14 residues. CDR3 loop: CASLPTGSTGELFF. In DNA form, the CDR3 reads TGTGCCAGCCTTCCAACAGGGAGCACCGGGGAGCTGTTTTTT.

The genes are TRBV28 and TRBJ2-7, with a weak D call TRBD1 (6 bases). The V gene's germline CDR1 is MDHEN and CDR2 SYDVKM. Trimming left V 6 bases short and J 3 bases short, with 12 bases between. CDR3 size: 13 residues. DNA for the CDR3: TGTGCCAGCAGCCCAACAGGGTTCTACGAGCAGTACTTC. Amino acids: CASSPTGFYEQYF.

This rearrangement joins TRBV29-1 to TRBJ2-7; 9 bases agree with TRBD2. The CDR3 contains 14 residues. Germline values: CDR1 SQVTM, CDR2 ANQGSEA. After removal of 6 bases from V and 5 bases from J, the junction contained 11 bases not matched to a gene. In DNA form, the CDR3 reads TGCAGCGTGACCATTTTGGCGGGAGGGAACGAGCAGTACTTC. Its translation is CSVTILAGGNEQYF.

This clone is a singleton in its sample. This chain connects TRBV28 to TRBJ2-7, with 7 bases that match TRBD1. This CDR3 is 13 amino acids long. With V trimmed by 3 bases and J by 4 bases, 3 bases remained unmatched. CDR1 is MDHEN and CDR2 is SYDVKM in the germline V gene. For the CDR3, the DNA is TGTGCCAGCAGTTTGGGACAGAAGTACGAGCAGTACTTC. Amino acid sequence: CASSLGQKYEQYF.

The V call is TRBV5-7, the J call TRBJ1-5, with 8 bases that match TRBD1. TRBV5-7 is placed among ORFs of uncertain function. V lost 2 bases to trimming and J lost 1 base; unmatched junction nucleotides: 5. This CDR3 contains 16 residues. The CDR3 bases are TGTGCCAGCAGCTTATCACAGGGGGAAAGCAATCAGCCCCAGCATTTT. Translation gives CASSLSQGESNQPQHF.

CDR3 sequence: CASSWRGNNEQFF. The CDR3 region has the DNA TGTGCCAGCAGCTGGCGGGGAAACAATGAGCAGTTCTTC. The gene calls are TRBV5-4 and TRBJ2-1; possibly TRBD2 for D (6 bases). The V end was cut by 3 bases, the J end by 5 bases, with 9 bases between. Per germline, CDR1 SGHNT and CDR2 YYREEE (reference sequence). The CDR3 is made up of 13 amino acids.

The chain is built from TRBV5-6 and TRBJ2-1; D gene uncertain. The V end lost 4 bases, the J end lost 9 bases, and 14 bases lay between the germline ends. The CDR3 consists of 13 residues. Germline lookup yields CDR1 SGHDT and CDR2 YYEEEE. In DNA, the CDR3 is TGTGCCAGCAGCCCCTACATAGCAAGTGAGCAGTTCTTC. Its translation: CASSPYIASEQFF.

The V and J genes are TRBV5-8 and TRBJ2-7, with D unresolved. The V and J ends lost 5 bases and 3 bases respectively, with 6 bases between them. Germline V lookup: CDR1 SGHTS, CDR2 YDEGEE. The CDR3 loop spans 11 amino acids. CDR3: CASSRLYEQYF. In DNA, the CDR3 is TGTGCCAGCAGTAGACTCTACGAGCAGTACTTC.

The chain is built from TRBV2 and TRBJ2-2; TRBD1 might be the D (6 bases). V lost 4 bases to trimming and J lost 4 bases, with 7 bases between them. The CDR3 spans 13 residues. The V gene's germline CDR1 is SNHLY and CDR2 FYNNEI. CDR3 bases: TGTGCCAGCAGTGTAGGGGGCACCGGGGAGCTGTTTTTT. It codes for CASSVGGTGELFF.

Concerning this clone: At one boundary the junction diverges from the germline segment, which might be a read error. The V call is TRBV10-1, the J call TRBJ2-1; 11 bases are shared with TRBD2. This CDR3 has 12 amino acids. Looked up from germline, CDR1 is WNHNN and CDR2 is SYGVQD (reference sequence). In nucleotides, the CDR3 is TGCGCCAGCAGTGAGTCAGATAGCGGGAGGGTCTTC. Protein product: CASSESDSGRVF.

This clone showed up just a few times. The V gene is TRBV30, the J gene TRBJ1-1; D might be TRBD1 (6 bases). V lost 1 base, J lost 0 bases, and 12 bases lay in between. The CDR3 is made up of 15 amino acids. Germline assignment: CDR1 GTSNPN and CDR2 SVGIG (reference sequence). CDR3 sequence: CAWSEPTGMNTEAFF. In DNA form, the CDR3 reads TGTGCCTGGAGTGAGCCGACAGGCATGAACACTGAAGCTTTCTTT. Supplemented by reference TRBV30 and TRBJ1-1, the full variable domain reads SQTIHQWPATLVQPVGSPLSLECTVEGTSNPNLYWYRQAAGRGLQLLFYSVGIGQISSEVPQNLSASRPQDRQFILSSKKLLLSDSGFYLCAWSEPTGMNTEAFFGQGTRLTVV.

The V call is TRBV2, the J call TRBJ1-5; weak D call: TRBD1 (5 bases). The V end was cut by 6 bases, the J end by 4 bases, with 13 bases between. The CDR3 covers 14 residues. Germline CDR1 reads SNHLY; CDR2 reads FYNNEI. The CDR3 region is CASRGDGRNQPQHF. The CDR3 bases are TGTGCCAGCAGAGGGGATGGACGGAATCAGCCCCAGCATTTT.

This chain joins TRBV4-1 and TRBJ2-7; 8 bases agree with TRBD1. This CDR3 spans 16 amino acids. Unmatched junction bases numbered 4, after V lost 0 bases and J lost 0 bases. The germline gives CDR1 MGHRA, CDR2 YSYEKL. CDR3 residues: CASSQDLTGGSYEQYF. The CDR3 DNA is TGCGCCAGCAGCCAAGATTTAACAGGGGGCTCCTACGAGCAGTACTTC.

The chain is built from TRBV5-1 and TRBJ2-7; 7 nucleotides line up with TRBD2. Germline CDR1 is SGHRS and CDR2 is YFSETQ. V lost 4 bases, J lost 3 bases, and 10 bases stayed unmatched. The CDR3 loop spans 15 amino acids. This chain's CDR3 is CASSGGVGSGYEQYF. The CDR3 DNA reads TGCGCCAGCAGCGGGGGGGTAGGGTCGGGCTACGAGCAGTACTTC. The whole variable domain, filled in from reference TRBV5-1 and TRBJ2-7, reads KAGVTQTPRYLIKTRGQQVTLSCSPISGHRSVSWYQQTPGQGLQFLFEYFSETQRNKGNFPGRFSGRQFSNSRSEMNVSTLELGDSALYLCASSGGVGSGYEQYFGPGTRLTVT.